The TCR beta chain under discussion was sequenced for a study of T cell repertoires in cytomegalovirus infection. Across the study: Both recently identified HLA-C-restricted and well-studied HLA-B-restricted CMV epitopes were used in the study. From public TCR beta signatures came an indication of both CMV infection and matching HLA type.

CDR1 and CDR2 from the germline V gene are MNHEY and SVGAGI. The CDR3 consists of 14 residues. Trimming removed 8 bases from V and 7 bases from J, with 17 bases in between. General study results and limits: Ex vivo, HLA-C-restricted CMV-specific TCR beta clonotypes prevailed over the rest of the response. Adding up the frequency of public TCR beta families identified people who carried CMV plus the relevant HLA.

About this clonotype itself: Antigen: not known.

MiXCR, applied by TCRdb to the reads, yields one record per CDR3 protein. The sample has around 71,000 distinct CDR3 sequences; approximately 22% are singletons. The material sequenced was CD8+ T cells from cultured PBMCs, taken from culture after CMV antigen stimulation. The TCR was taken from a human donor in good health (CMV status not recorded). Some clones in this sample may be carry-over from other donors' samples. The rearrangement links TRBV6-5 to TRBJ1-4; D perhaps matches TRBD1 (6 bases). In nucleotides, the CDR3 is TGTGCCAGCCGAGGGGGTACAACCCGTGAAAAACTGTTTTTT. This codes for CASRGGTTREKLFF.